A selection of T cell receptor beta chains follows, all from one sample in a study of monozygotic twins with cystic fibrosis. Profiling relied on immunoSEQ multiplex PCR, and the TCRdb table lists in-frame clones only, not all of them. This sample has under 20,000 clones; 97% occur once, and the top ten carry under 2.5%. The sequencing sample was made of blood. These receptors were collected from a young woman with cystic fibrosis. Both conserved end residues are part of each CDR3. D genes are given only for firm matches. The size field is filled for only some rows; it gives once, few, many or a size class.

J: TRBJ1-1
size: -
V: TRBV10-3
D: -
DNA: TGTGCCATCAGTGAGCGGCAGGGGATGAACACTGAAGCTTTCTTT
CDR3: CAISERQGMNTEAFF

J: TRBJ1-3
size: -
V: TRBV14
D: -
DNA: TGTGCCAGCAGCCAACTGGGGACAGGAAACACCATATATTTT
CDR3: CASSQLGTGNTIYF

J: TRBJ2-2
size: -
V: TRBV5-1
D: -
DNA: TGCGCCAGCAGCAAGGATACGAACACCGGGGAGCTGTTTTTT
CDR3: CASSKDTNTGELFF

J: TRBJ1-5
size: -
V: TRBV7-6
D: -
DNA: TGTGCCAGCAGCTTAGCGCCGGATAGCAATCAGCCCCAGCATTTT
CDR3: CASSLAPDSNQPQHF

J: TRBJ2-6
size: -
V: TRBV4-1
D: -
DNA: TGCGCCAGCAGCCAAGAATGGCCGATCTCTGGGGCCAACGTCCTGACTTTC
CDR3: CASSQEWPISGANVLTF

J: TRBJ2-7
size: -
V: TRBV13
D: -
DNA: TGTGCCAGCAGCTTCCGGGCAGCCTACGAGCAGTACTTC
CDR3: CASSFRAAYEQYF

J: TRBJ2-1
size: -
V: TRBV19
D: TRBD1
DNA: TGTGCCAGTAGTATAAACAGGGGCCTTGGGAATGAGCAGTTCTTC
CDR3: CASSINRGLGNEQFF

J: TRBJ1-2
size: -
V: TRBV13
D: TRBD1
DNA: TGTGCCAGCAGCCTACCGGGACAGGGTGATATGGGCTACACCTTC
CDR3: CASSLPGQGDMGYTF

J: TRBJ1-2
size: -
V: TRBV4-1
D: -
DNA: TGCGCCAGCAGCCAGTCGGACGGCTATGGCTACACCTTC
CDR3: CASSQSDGYGYTF

J: TRBJ2-3
size: -
V: TRBV4-3
D: -
DNA: TGCGCCAGCAGCCAAGAACTGAATGGGGGGCCCTACGTCACAGATACGCAGTATTTT
CDR3: CASSQELNGGPYVTDTQYF

J: TRBJ1-5
size: -
V: TRBV6-4
D: -
DNA: TGTGCCAGCAGTACGGGGCCTAATCAGCCCCAGCATTTT
CDR3: CASSTGPNQPQHF

J: TRBJ1-1
size: -
V: TRBV9
D: -
DNA: TGTGCCAGCAGCGTAGAAGGGACACCTTCTGCGGCTTTCTTT
CDR3: CASSVEGTPSAAFF

J: TRBJ1-2
size: -
V: TRBV6-5
D: TRBD1
DNA: TGTGCCAGCAGTTACTGGACAGGGCAGAACTATGGCTACACCTTC
CDR3: CASSYWTGQNYGYTF

J: TRBJ2-5
size: -
V: TRBV19
D: -
DNA: TGTGCCAGTAGTATGTTGGAGACTAACCACGTCGGGACCCAGTACTTC
CDR3: CASSMLETNHVGTQYF

J: TRBJ1-5
size: few
V: TRBV2
D: -
DNA: TGTGCCAGCAGTGAAGTTCTAATCAATCAGCCCCAGCATTTT
CDR3: CASSEVLINQPQHF

J: TRBJ1-5
size: -
V: TRBV6-1
D: -
DNA: TGTGCCAGCAGCGAGGGGAATCAGCCCCAGCATTTT
CDR3: CASSEGNQPQHF

J: TRBJ2-1
size: -
V: TRBV4-1
D: -
DNA: TGCGCCAGCAGCCACCACGATAAGGCTCCCTACAATGAGCAGTTCTTC
CDR3: CASSHHDKAPYNEQFF

J: TRBJ1-2
size: -
V: TRBV29-1
D: -
DNA: TGCAGCGTTGTAAGCCTTAACTATGGCTACACCTTC
CDR3: CSVVSLNYGYTF

J: TRBJ2-1
size: -
V: TRBV5-4
D: -
DNA: TGTGCCAGCAGCCGGCGTGTCCTGTTCGAGAGCTCCTACAATGAGCAGTTCTTC
CDR3: CASSRRVLFESSYNEQFF

J: TRBJ1-4
size: -
V: TRBV6-1
D: -
DNA: TGTGCCAGCAGTGAGCCCAGGGCTAATGAAAAACTGTTTTTT
CDR3: CASSEPRANEKLFF

J: TRBJ1-6
size: -
V: TRBV27
D: TRBD1
DNA: TGTGCCAGCAGTTTATCCCCAGGGGGTTCCTATAATTCACCCCTCCACTTT
CDR3: CASSLSPGGSYNSPLHF

J: TRBJ2-3
size: -
V: TRBV7-8
D: TRBD2
DNA: TGTGCCAGCAGCTTAACGGGGGGGTTTACAGATACGCAGTATTTT
CDR3: CASSLTGGFTDTQYF

J: TRBJ1-1
size: once
V: TRBV5-4
D: -
DNA: TGTGCCAGCTCCCTTCAGGGGAACACTGAAGCTTTCTTT
CDR3: CASSLQGNTEAFF

J: TRBJ2-7
size: -
V: TRBV30
D: -
DNA: TGTGCCGCCCGGGGCGGGTACGAGCAGTACTTC
CDR3: CAARGGYEQYF